The 4 T cell receptor beta chains below were found in one sample sequenced in a study of control samples from healthy donors and cancer patients. The assay was immunoSEQ multiplex PCR, and TCRdb's table has in-frame clones only and misses some. The table lists 150,000 to 200,000 clones, 91% of them singletons, with approximately 1.6% in the top ten. Sequenced sample: blood. The receptors were gathered from a woman aged 25-40 years in good health.

The chain couples TRBV28 to TRBJ2-5, with 10 positions matching TRBD1. Germline CDR1 reads MDHEN; CDR2 reads SYDVKM. The CDR3 contains 16 residues. V lost 4 bases to trimming and J lost 4 bases; unmatched junction nucleotides: 9. The CDR3 sequence: CASSSGTGVYSETQYF. DNA of the CDR3: TGTGCCAGCAGTTCCGGGACAGGGGTGTATTCAGAGACCCAGTACTTC. The variable domain in full, completed from reference TRBV28 and TRBJ2-5, reads DVKVTQSSRYLVKRTGEKVFLECVQDMDHENMFWYRQDPGLGLRLIYFSYDVKMKEKGDIPEGYSVSREKKERFSLILESASTNQTSMYLCASSSGTGVYSETQYFGPGTRLLVL.

This chain links TRBV18 with TRBJ1-5; possible D gene TRBD1, 6 bases. The CDR3 loop spans 13 amino acids. Trimming took 3 bases from V and 6 from J, leaving 9 bases between them. Germline V gene data show CDR1 as KGHSH and CDR2 as LQKENI. CDR3 coding DNA: TGTGCCAGCTCACCCGACAGGAGTCAGCCCCAGCATTTT. Protein product: CASSPDRSQPQHF.

The chain has TRBV6-5 and TRBJ2-1, with 11 bases identical to TRBD2. The ends lost 5 bases at V and 6 bases at J; junction bases unmatched: 3. The CDR3 sequence is 14 residues long. Germline CDR1 is MNHEY and CDR2 is SVGAGI. The CDR3 coding sequence is TGTGCCAGCAGTAGTAGCGGGAGGGCCAATGAGCAGTTCTTC. This gives the protein CASSSSGRANEQFF.

J is TRBJ1-4 and V is TRBV5-1; no reliable D call. The CDR3 runs to 14 residues. V was clipped by 0 bases and J by 5 bases, with 8 bases between them. Germline CDR1 is SGHRS and CDR2 is YFSETQ. The CDR3 region has the DNA TGCGCCAGCAGCTTGGGAGGGAGGAATGAAAAACTGTTTTTT. This sequence encodes CASSLGGRNEKLFF.